This T cell receptor (beta chain) was observed in a study of T cells in Graves' hyperthyroidism and ophthalmopathy. In patients aged 18 to 65, hyperthyroidism was newly diagnosed, with duration under 2 months. Blood sampling occurred at first hyperthyroidism diagnosis, ahead of any ophthalmopathy symptoms. Trimming removed 4 bases from V and 3 bases from J, with 18 bases in between. CDR3 size: 16 residues. Germline CDR1 SGHTA, CDR2 FQGTGA. RNA transcripts provided the source from which TCR beta CDR3 regions were amplified. Researchers ran a first-round RT-PCR on the TCR CDR3 using the HTBI primer set. Each CDR3 protein gets one entry after TCRdb re-called the multiplex PCR reads with MiXCR. The sample records over 200,000 distinct CDR3 sequences, about 14% being singletons. There are many counts of this clonotype.

V usage is TRBV7-3 and J usage is TRBJ1-1, with D maybe TRBD1 (5 bases). This TCR was recovered from a woman in her forties with Graves' hyperthyroidism that later progressed to Graves' ophthalmopathy. The sample taken for sequencing was blood. The CDR3: CASSSLPTRGYTEAFF. The CDR3 DNA reads TGTGCCAGCAGCTCCCTACCGACGAGGGGATACACTGAAGCTTTCTTT.